This TCR beta chain was recovered during a study of control samples from healthy donors and cancer patients. V was pared by 7 bases and J by 4 bases, with 6 bases between. The germline gives CDR1 KGHDR, CDR2 SFDVKD. The CDR3 has 12 residues. Data came from immunoSEQ multiplex PCR; TCRdb stores just in-frame clones and leaves some out. The table has 120,000 or so clones, roughly 90% seen once. The sample comprised blood. V is TRBV24-1 and J is TRBJ1-4, with unresolved D. The sequence was obtained from a man aged 18 to 30 in good health. CDR3 amino acids: CATSANNEKLFF. In DNA, the CDR3 is TGTGCCACCAGCGCCAATAATGAAAAACTGTTTTTT.